Sequencing of this T cell receptor (beta chain) was carried out in a study of radiation and T cells in renal cell carcinoma. Noted time point: blood 4 weeks post-SBRT, at nephrectomy. Treatment defined: 15 Gy SBRT to primary tumor, nephrectomy 4 weeks later. Nephrectomy followed 15 Gy stereotactic body radiation by 4 weeks. Some clones are missing from TCRdb's copy, which holds only in-frame ones; the method was immunoSEQ multiplex PCR. The table lists roughly 160,000 clones, 88% of them singletons, with over 9% in the top ten. The sample in question was blood, obtained from a patient whose treatment included radiotherapy and nephrectomy. The sequence was obtained from a woman in her forties or fifties with renal cell carcinoma.

The CDR3 reads CASSLVSGIGQPQHF. CDR3 nucleotide sequence: TGCGCCAGCAGCTTGGTTTCGGGGATAGGTCAGCCCCAGCATTTT. The chain carries TRBV5-1 and TRBJ1-5; D unresolved. The CDR3 sequence is 15 residues long. Trimming took off 0 bases at V and 6 bases at J, with 13 bases between the two ends. Germline lookup yields CDR1 SGHRS and CDR2 YFSETQ.